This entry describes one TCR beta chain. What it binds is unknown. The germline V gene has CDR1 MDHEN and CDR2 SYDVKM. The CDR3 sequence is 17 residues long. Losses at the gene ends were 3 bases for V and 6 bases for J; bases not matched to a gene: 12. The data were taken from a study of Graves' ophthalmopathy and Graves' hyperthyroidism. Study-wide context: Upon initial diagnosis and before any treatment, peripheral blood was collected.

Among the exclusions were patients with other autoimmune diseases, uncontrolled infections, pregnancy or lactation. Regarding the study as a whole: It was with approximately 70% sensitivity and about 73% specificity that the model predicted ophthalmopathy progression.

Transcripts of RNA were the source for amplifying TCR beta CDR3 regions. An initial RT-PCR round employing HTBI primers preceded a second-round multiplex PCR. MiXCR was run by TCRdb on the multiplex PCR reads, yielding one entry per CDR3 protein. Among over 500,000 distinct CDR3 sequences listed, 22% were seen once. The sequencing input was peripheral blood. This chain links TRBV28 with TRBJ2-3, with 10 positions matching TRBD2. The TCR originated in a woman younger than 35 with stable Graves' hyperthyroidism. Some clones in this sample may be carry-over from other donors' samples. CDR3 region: CASSFLPSGSWEDTQYF. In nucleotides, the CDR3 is TGTGCCAGCAGTTTTCTGCCTAGCGGGAGTTGGGAGGATACGCAGTATTTT.